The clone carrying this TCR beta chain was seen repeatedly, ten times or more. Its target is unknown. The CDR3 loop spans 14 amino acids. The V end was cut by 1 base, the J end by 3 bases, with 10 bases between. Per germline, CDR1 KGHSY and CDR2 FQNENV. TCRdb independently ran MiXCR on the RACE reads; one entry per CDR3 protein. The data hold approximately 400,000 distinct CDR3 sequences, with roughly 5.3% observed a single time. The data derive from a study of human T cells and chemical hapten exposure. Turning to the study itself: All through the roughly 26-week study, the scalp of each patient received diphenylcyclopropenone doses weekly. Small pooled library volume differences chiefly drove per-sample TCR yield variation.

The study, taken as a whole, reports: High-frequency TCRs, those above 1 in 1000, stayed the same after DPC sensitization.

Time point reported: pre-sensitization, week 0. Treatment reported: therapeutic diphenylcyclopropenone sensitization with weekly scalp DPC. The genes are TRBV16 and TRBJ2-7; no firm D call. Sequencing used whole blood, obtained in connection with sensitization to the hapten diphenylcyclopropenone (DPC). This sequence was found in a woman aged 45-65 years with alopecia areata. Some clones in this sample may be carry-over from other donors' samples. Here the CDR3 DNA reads TGTGCCAGCAGCCAATTTTCACAATTCTACGAGCAGTACTTC. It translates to CASSQFSQFYEQYF.